Listed below are T cell receptor beta chains from one sample, sequenced in a study of blood T cell repertoires in COVID-19. Profiling relied on immunoSEQ multiplex PCR, and the TCRdb table lists in-frame clones only, not all of them. This table holds roughly 130,000 clones, under 95% found once. Sequences were obtained from peripheral blood. The receptors come from a man between 60 and 75 years old with COVID-19, enrolled during active disease. Both conserved end residues are part of each CDR3. A D gene is named only where the DNA matches it firmly.

>TRBJ1-1|.|TRBV2
TGTGCCAGCATGAGGGAAGGGAACACTGAAGCTTTCTTT
CASMREGNTEAFF
>TRBJ1-2|.|TRBV3-1/TRBV3-2
TGTGCCAGCAGCCAAGATCAGGCTAACTATGGCTACACCTTC
CASSQDQANYGYTF
>TRBJ1-2|.|TRBV5-6
TGTGCCAGCAGCTCCGGAGGCAATTGGATCGGTGGCTACACCTTC
CASSSGGNWIGGYTF
>TRBJ2-2|.|TRBV29-1
TGCAGCGTTGAATCTGACACCGGGGAGCTGTTTTTT
CSVESDTGELFF
>TRBJ1-1|.|TRBV6-5
TGTGCCAGCAGACTCTCGCGGGCAGTGAACACTGAAGCTTTCTTT
CASRLSRAVNTEAFF
>TRBJ2-6|.|TRBV5-8
TGTGCCAGCAGCTTGACTCGGTCCGGGGCCAACGTCCTGACTTTC
CASSLTRSGANVLTF
>TRBJ2-5|TRBD2|TRBV6-5
TGTGCCAGCAGTTACAGCACAGCGGGAGAGGGCGAGACCCAGTACTTC
CASSYSTAGEGETQYF
>TRBJ1-2|TRBD1|TRBV4-1
TGCGCCAGCAGCCGCCTTGCACAGGGGTGGGACTATGGCTACACCTTC
CASSRLAQGWDYGYTF
>TRBJ2-1|TRBD2|TRBV4-2
TGTGCCAGCAGCCAAGCGACTAGCGGCTTCTACAATGAGCAGTTCTTC
CASSQATSGFYNEQFF
>TRBJ2-3|TRBD2|TRBV6-5
TGTGCCAGCAGTCCTCCGGGGGGGGTTTCAGATACGCAGTATTTT
CASSPPGGVSDTQYF
>TRBJ1-1|TRBD1|TRBV24-1
TGTGCCACCAGTGATCGACGGACAGGGGAGACTGAAGCTTTCTTT
CATSDRRTGETEAFF
>TRBJ2-2|.|TRBV29-1
TGCAGTGTAATCAGGGGCGCCGACGGGGAGCTGTTTTTT
CSVIRGADGELFF
>TRBJ2-5|TRBD2|TRBV24-1
TGTGCCACCAGTGATGCCGGGACCGCGGGGGGAGAGACCCAGTACTTC
CATSDAGTAGGETQYF
>TRBJ2-7|TRBD2|TRBV6-5
TGTGCCAGCAGGGGACTAGCGGGAAGGTACGAGCAGTACTTC
CASRGLAGRYEQYF
>TRBJ1-2|.|TRBV6-5
TGTGCCAGCAATACAAACGACCGGGACAACAAGGGCTACACCTTC
CASNTNDRDNKGYTF